The 13 T cell receptor beta chains presented below share a single source sample, sequenced in a study of blood T cell repertoires in COVID-19. Sequencing used immunoSEQ multiplex PCR; TCRdb keeps in-frame clones, though not all of them. This sample has around 160,000 clones, with 80% to 90% found just once. The sequencing input was peripheral blood. The receptors shown here come from a man aged 18 to 35 with COVID-19, enrolled during active disease.

The CDR3 region is CASSVSGTGAYEQYF. DNA for the CDR3: TGTGCCAGTAGTGTCTCCGGGACAGGGGCCTACGAGCAGTACTTC. The chain recombines TRBV19 with TRBJ2-7, with 10 nucleotides matching TRBD1. Germline V gives CDR1 LNHDA, CDR2 SQIVND (reference sequence). Germline trimming cut 5 bases from V and 2 bases from J; bases unmatched to any gene: 6. This CDR3 contains 15 residues. Using reference TRBV19 and TRBJ2-7 for the parts outside the CDR3, the full variable domain is DGGITQSPKYLFRKEGQNVTLSCEQNLNHDAMYWYRQDPGQGLRLIYYSQIVNDFQKGDIAEGYSVSREKKESFPLTVTSAQKNPTAFYLCASSVSGTGAYEQYFGPGTRLTVT.

The chain carries TRBV19 and TRBJ1-1; D is uncertain. The CDR3 spans 13 residues. The germline V gene has CDR1 LNHDA and CDR2 SQIVND (reference sequence). V shed 9 bases and J shed 5 bases, with 16 bases lying between them. This CDR3 is CARGRRSRTEAFF. The CDR3 nucleotides read TGTGCCAGAGGGAGAAGGTCGAGGACTGAAGCTTTCTTT.

The rearrangement joins TRBV9 to TRBJ2-7; TRBD2 agrees at 7 bases. The CDR3 sequence is 14 residues long. V trimming: 4 bases; J trimming: 4 bases; junction bases outside the gene matches: 8. Germline V gives CDR1 SGDLS, CDR2 YYNGEE. The CDR3, as DNA: TGTGCCAGCAGCCCAGCGGGACGCCTTTACGAGCAGTACTTC. Translation: CASSPAGRLYEQYF.

The chain recombines TRBV27 with TRBJ1-6, with 8 bases identical to TRBD1. The germline V gene has CDR1 MNHEY and CDR2 SMNVEV (reference sequence). The J segment lost 0 bases and the V segment lost 3 bases, leaving 10 bases of the junction unmatched. The CDR3 covers 19 residues. CDR3 sequence: CASSFTGDRTSSYNSPLHF. CDR3 DNA sequence: TGTGCCAGCAGTTTTACCGGGGACAGGACGAGCTCCTATAATTCACCCCTCCACTTT.

The chain uses TRBV6-2 or TRBV6-3 and TRBJ1-1; TRBD1 matches at 10 bases. Germline V gives CDR1 MNHEY, CDR2 SVGEGT. V was pared by 5 bases and J by 5 bases, with 5 bases of the junction left unmatched. The CDR3 has 14 amino acids. The CDR3 protein is CASSPTGGGTEAFF. The CDR3 DNA reads TGTGCCAGCAGTCCGACAGGGGGCGGTACTGAAGCTTTCTTT.

The rearrangement links TRBV6-6 to TRBJ2-7; weak D call: TRBD2 (5 bases). This CDR3 has 14 amino acids. Trimming cost V 0 bases and J 6 bases, with 12 bases left between them. CDR1 and CDR2 from the germline V gene are MNHNY and SVGAGI (reference sequence). CDR3 DNA sequence: TGTGCCAGCAGTTACTCGCGGGCTTTAAGCGAGCAGTACTTC. It yields the protein CASSYSRALSEQYF.

The chain joins TRBV21-1 to TRBJ2-1; the DNA was not used to check the table's D call, TRBD1. TRBV21-1 is termed a pseudogene. The CDR3 has 15 amino acids. CDR3 residues: CASSKRQGSNNEQFF. In DNA, the CDR3 is TGTGCCAGCAGCAAGCGACAGGGCTCAAACAATGAGCAGTTCTTC.

The chain has TRBV5-1 and TRBJ2-3; possible D gene TRBD2, 7 bases. Per germline, CDR1 SGHRS and CDR2 YFSETQ. The CDR3 runs to 14 residues. Trimming removed 0 bases from V and 4 bases from J, with 9 bases in between. The CDR3 nucleotides read TGCGCCAGCAGCTTGGCGGGGGGCGCAGATACGCAGTATTTT. This codes for CASSLAGGADTQYF.

The chain employs TRBV23-1 and TRBJ2-7; D remains unclear. TRBV23-1 belongs to the ORF category, with a function that is uncertain. The CDR3 is 18 amino acids. Trimming pared 2 bases from V and 0 bases from J, leaving 20 bases between. The CDR3 loop reads CASSQNHCRWSSSYEQYF. CDR3 bases: TGCGCCAGCAGTCAAAACCACTGCAGGTGGTCCAGCTCCTACGAGCAGTACTTC.

J is TRBJ2-1 and V is TRBV15; 8 bases are shared with TRBD2. V trimming: 6 bases; J trimming: 1 base; junction bases outside the gene matches: 8. The CDR3 covers 16 residues. Germline V CDR1 and CDR2: LNHNV, YYDKDF (reference sequence). For the CDR3, the DNA is TGTGCCACCAGGAGCGGGGTAGCGGGGTCCTACAATGAGCAGTTCTTC. It codes for CATRSGVAGSYNEQFF.

This clone was seen only once. The chain uses TRBV9 and TRBJ2-5, with 7 bases aligning to TRBD1. J was trimmed by 1 base and V by 0 bases; bases with no gene match: 9. The CDR3 runs to 17 residues. CDR1 is SGDLS and CDR2 is YYNGEE in the germline V gene. CDR3 protein: CASSVGGRGPAQETQYF. The CDR3 nucleotides are TGTGCCAGCAGCGTAGGCGGAAGGGGGCCCGCCCAAGAGACCCAGTACTTC.

This clone was seen only once. V is TRBV18 and J is TRBJ2-7, with TRBD1 matching 8 bases. J was trimmed by 2 bases and V by 8 bases; bases with no gene match: 11. The CDR3 contains 15 residues. From germline, CDR1 is KGHSH and CDR2 LQKENI. The chain's CDR3 is CASHRGTGRTYEQYF. The CDR3 DNA is TGTGCCAGCCACCGGGGGACAGGCAGGACCTACGAGCAGTACTTC.

The chain employs TRBV29-1 and TRBJ2-1; 11 positions agree with TRBD1. V was clipped by 1 base and J by 7 bases; unmatched bases: 3. From germline, CDR1 is SQVTM and CDR2 ANQGSEA. The CDR3 has 14 amino acids. In DNA form, the CDR3 reads TGCAGCGTTGAAGGGACAGGGGGCATGAATGAGCAGTTCTTC. Its protein is CSVEGTGGMNEQFF.